This T cell receptor (beta chain) was recovered during a study of blood T cell repertoires in COVID-19. Study background: The origin of the acute and convalescent COVID-19 samples was the United States, Italy and Spain. From T cells, B-cell-depleted T cells, or PBMCs came the material, which was cDNA or gDNA.

Authors' data handling: Reference gene primer amplification yielded estimated nucleated cell counts. Assay used: immunoSEQ multiplex PCR; TCRdb lists only in-frame clones, some missing. V and J calls and clone size are given by that table; D and trimming were obtained from the DNA. Here the sample spans some 74,000 clones, roughly 84% being singletons. V lost 3 bases and J 6 bases, leaving 14 bases between the germline ends. The CDR3 consists of 15 residues. Germline CDR1 reads SGHNT; CDR2 reads YENEEA. Sequenced material: peripheral blood. This receptor was obtained from a man at least 80 years old with acute or convalescent COVID-19. The chain joins TRBV11-3 to TRBJ2-2, with a tentative D call TRBD1 (6 bases). The CDR3 coding sequence is TGTGCCAGCAGCTTGGCCAGGGGCAGGTCCGGGGAGCTGTTTTTT. Its protein is CASSLARGRSGELFF.